What follows are 18 T cell receptor beta chains derived from one specimen sequenced in a study of vaccination effects on CD4 cells after COVID-19. Subsequent to a culture period of 10 to 11 days, CD4+ T cells were isolated. Here immunoSEQ multiplex PCR was the method, and the copy in TCRdb shows in-frame clones only, minus some. Here the sample spans 70,000 or so clones, around 77% being singletons. The antigens for these receptors are not known. Source: CD4+ T cells from PBMCs cultured without peptide, taken before COVID-19 vaccination. The receptors stem from a human donor who received a COVID-19 vaccine.

V and J are TRBV28 and TRBJ2-3; weak D call: TRBD2 (7 bases). Germline V CDR1 and CDR2: MDHEN, SYDVKM. Trimming took 9 bases from V and 3 from J, leaving 25 bases between them. CDR3 size: 17 residues. CDR3 in DNA: TGTGCCAGTAGAAAGAATAGGGGGGGCTCTTCTACAGATACGCAGTATTTT. Residues: CASRKNRGGSSTDTQYF.

This clone was seen a handful of times. This rearrangement joins TRBV6-5 to TRBJ1-3; D is perhaps TRBD1 (5 bases). Germline values: CDR1 MNHEY, CDR2 SVGAGI. Trimming took off 2 bases at V and 0 bases at J, with 11 bases between the two ends. The length of the CDR3 is 16 residues. The CDR3 reads CASSYTRGHSGNTIYF. The CDR3 DNA reads as TGTGCCAGCAGTTACACACGGGGCCACTCTGGAAACACCATATATTTT.

The CDR3 DNA follows: TGTGCCAGCAGTCCGGGACAGCTAATAGGGGAGCAGTACGTC. This gives the protein CASSPGQLIGEQYV. The chain joins TRBV27 to TRBJ2-7; 7 nucleotides agree with TRBD1. The CDR3 consists of 14 residues. The V segment lost 5 bases and the J segment 7 bases; nucleotides outside the gene matches: 11. Germline V gene data show CDR1 as MNHEY and CDR2 as SMNVEV (reference sequence).

This clone occurred once. The rearrangement joins TRBV6-6 to TRBJ2-2, with TRBD2 identical over 8 bases. V was pared by 6 bases and J by 3 bases, with 6 bases of the junction left unmatched. The CDR3 is made up of 15 amino acids. CDR1 is MNHNY, CDR2 SVGAGI, per germline (reference sequence). The CDR3 DNA reads as TGTGCCAGCAGCCCGCGGGGGGCGGACACCGGGGAGCTGTTTTTT. Amino acid sequence: CASSPRGADTGELFF.

The rearrangement links TRBV2 to TRBJ1-6; TRBD1 might be the D (5 bases). Trimming took 6 bases from V and 0 from J, leaving 12 bases between them. CDR3 length: 16 residues. CDR1 is SNHLY, CDR2 FYNNEI, per germline. CDR3 region: CASRKTGGSYNSPLHF. The CDR3 nucleotides are TGTGCCAGCAGGAAGACCGGGGGCTCCTATAATTCACCCCTCCACTTT. Combining the CDR3 with reference TRBV2 and TRBJ1-6 gives the whole variable domain EPEVTQTPSHQVTQMGQEVILRCVPISNHLYFYWYRQILGQKVEFLVSFYNNEISEKSEIFDDQFSVERPDGSNFTLKIRSTKLEDSAMYFCASRKTGGSYNSPLHFGNGTRLTVT.

The chain uses TRBV6-5 and TRBJ1-2, with a tentative D call TRBD1 (5 bases). Per the germline V gene, CDR1 is MNHEY and CDR2 is SVGAGI. The CDR3 extends over 15 amino acids. V shed 0 bases and J shed 8 bases, with 16 bases lying between them. The DNA for the CDR3 is TGTGCCAGCAGTTACTCGGGTGGGGGAGGATTCGGCTACACCTTC. The encoded protein is CASSYSGGGGFGYTF.

The CDR3: CSVSRGTGGAETQYF. The CDR3 bases are TGCAGCGTTTCCCGAGGGACAGGGGGCGCAGAGACCCAGTACTTC. V gene TRBV29-1 combines with J gene TRBJ2-5; 12 nucleotides match TRBD1. V was pared by 5 bases and J by 4 bases, with 8 bases of the junction left unmatched. CDR1 is SQVTM and CDR2 is ANQGSEA in the germline V gene. This CDR3 comprises 15 residues.

The rearrangement joins TRBV29-1 to TRBJ1-2; the match to TRBD1 covers 7 bases. CDR3 size: 13 residues. V lost 7 bases, J lost 4 bases, and 9 bases stayed unmatched. Germline CDR1 SQVTM, CDR2 ANQGSEA. CDR3 DNA: TGCAGCGCCGCCCCCGCAGGGGGCTATGGCTACACCTTC. Protein product: CSAAPAGGYGYTF.

This clone was found once. This chain uses TRBV4-2 with TRBJ1-5; D perhaps matches TRBD1 (5 bases). V was pared by 1 base and J by 2 bases, with 12 bases between. CDR1 is LGHNA and CDR2 is YNFKEQ in the germline V gene. The CDR3 has 16 residues. In nucleotides, the CDR3 is TGTGCCAGCAGCCAAGGGGTAGGGGAGGGCAATCAGCCCCAGCATTTT. As protein: CASSQGVGEGNQPQHF.

The chain combines TRBV7-3 with TRBJ2-1; maybe TRBD2 (5 bases). The germline V gene encodes CDR1 SGHTA and CDR2 FQGTGA. The CDR3 consists of 14 residues. Trimming cost V 4 bases and J 5 bases, with 12 bases left between them. CDR3 amino acids: CASSSRTRDNEQFF. The CDR3 region has the DNA TGTGCCAGCAGCTCGAGAACGAGGGACAATGAGCAGTTCTTC.

The chain links TRBV30 to TRBJ1-1; no reliable D call. The V end lost 0 bases, the J end lost 11 bases, and 13 bases lay between the germline ends. The CDR3 is 12 amino acids. CDR1 is GTSNPN, CDR2 SVGIG, per germline (reference sequence). The CDR3 loop reads CAWSVTPPKAFF. CDR3 in DNA: TGTGCCTGGAGTGTTACGCCCCCAAAGGCTTTCTTT.

The V and J genes are TRBV5-1 and TRBJ1-4; D remains unclear. This CDR3 spans 14 amino acids. V dropped 2 bases and J dropped 6 bases, with 11 bases sitting between them. Germline lookup yields CDR1 SGHRS and CDR2 YFSETQ. CDR3 sequence (DNA): TGCGCCAGCAGCTTCCAAGCCGTTGATGAAAAACTGTTTTTT. Translated: CASSFQAVDEKLFF.

This clone occurred a few times. The rearrangement links TRBV6-6 to TRBJ1-6; possible D gene TRBD1, 5 bases. Trimming took 2 bases from V and 7 from J, leaving 15 bases between them. Germline V gives CDR1 MNHNY, CDR2 SVGAGI (reference sequence). The CDR3 totals 16 residues. The CDR3 DNA sequence: TGTGCCAGCAGTTACGGCCAGGGTGCCGGGAATTCACCCCTCCACTTT. This translates into CASSYGQGAGNSPLHF.

The CDR3 protein is CATGAGVNEQFF. CDR3 DNA sequence: TGTGCCACCGGGGCCGGGGTGAATGAGCAGTTCTTC. The chain recombines TRBV24-1 with TRBJ2-1, with D perhaps assigned TRBD1 or TRBD2 (5 bases each). Germline CDR1 and CDR2: KGHDR and SFDVKD. V was clipped by 9 bases and J by 7 bases, with 12 bases between them. This CDR3 comprises 12 residues.

This chain uses TRBV4-1 with TRBJ2-5; TRBD1 matches at 10 bases. CDR3 length: 17 residues. Germline V gene sequence: CDR1 MGHRA, CDR2 YSYEKL. The J segment lost 2 bases and the V segment lost 3 bases, leaving 9 bases of the junction unmatched. For the CDR3, the DNA is TGCGCCAGCAGCCACGTGCTGATGGGACAGGGGCAAGAGACCCAGTACTTC. Its protein is CASSHVLMGQGQETQYF.

The chain couples TRBV10-1 to TRBJ2-5, with D perhaps assigned TRBD1 or TRBD2 (5 bases each). Trimming left V 4 bases short and J 4 bases short, with 10 bases between. The CDR3 is 13 residues long. Germline CDR1 is WNHNN and CDR2 is SYGVQD (reference sequence). The CDR3 spells CASSGSRGETQYF. The DNA of the CDR3 is TGCGCCAGCAGTGGGTCGAGGGGAGAGACCCAGTACTTC.

This clone was found a few times. CDR3 loop: CASSLTGDSNQPQHF. Here the CDR3 DNA reads TGTGCCAGCAGCTTAACAGGTGATAGCAATCAGCCCCAGCATTTT. The chain links TRBV7-3 to TRBJ1-5; D is unclear. Trimming pared 0 bases from V and 0 bases from J, leaving 6 bases between. The germline gives CDR1 SGHTA, CDR2 FQGTGA. The CDR3 is 15 amino acids.

This clone has only a few counts. The rearrangement uses TRBV19 and TRBJ1-2, with D unresolved. V was shortened by 1 base and J by 8 bases, with 11 bases between the two germline ends. This CDR3 comprises 13 residues. Germline values: CDR1 LNHDA, CDR2 SQIVND (reference sequence). The CDR3 spells CASSIAPGMGYTF. In DNA form, the CDR3 reads TGTGCCAGTAGTATAGCACCGGGAATGGGCTACACCTTC.